These T cell receptor beta chains were read from a single sample in a study of T-cell memory formation after mild COVID-19. TCRdb called the 5' RACE reads again in MiXCR, with one record for every CDR3 protein. The table has roughly 310,000 distinct CDR3 sequences, roughly 15% seen once. Sequencing used PBMCs or a T cell subset sorted from them (not recorded which). These receptors came from a man between 18 and 29 years old who had mild COVID-19 (a few samples of this study predate the infection). Cell type and time point are not known. Each CDR3 is given with its conserved first and last residue. D genes are given only for firm matches. A clone size is listed for some rows: how often the clone was seen (once, few, many), or a class if it is expanded.

size,D,V,J,CDR3,DNA
.,.,TRBV6-5,TRBJ1-1,CASFKGYYTEAFF,TGTGCCAGCTTTAAGGGGTACTACACTGAAGCTTTCTTT
many,TRBD1,TRBV6-5,TRBJ1-2,CASSLGQGLDGYTF,TGTGCCAGCAGTCTAGGACAGGGTTTAGATGGCTACACCTTC
.,.,TRBV5-1,TRBJ1-2,CASSLGEPSNYGYTF,TGCGCCAGCAGCTTGGGGGAGCCCTCTAACTATGGCTACACCTTC
few,TRBD1,TRBV20-1,TRBJ1-2,CSAGETGNGYTF,TGCAGTGCTGGGGAGACAGGGAATGGCTACACCTTC
.,.,TRBV28,TRBJ2-2,CASSLILGQTNTGELFF,TGTGCCAGCAGTTTAATTTTAGGACAGACGAACACCGGGGAGCTGTTTTTT
few,.,TRBV11-2,TRBJ1-1,CASSLPRRMGAFF,TGTGCCAGCAGCCTACCACGGAGAATGGGAGCTTTCTTT
few,TRBD2,TRBV9,TRBJ2-5,CASSAPPLSGVETQYF,TGTGCCAGCAGCGCCCCTCCCCTTAGCGGGGTGGAGACCCAGTACTTC
.,TRBD1,TRBV30,TRBJ2-2,CAWKDRALTGELFF,TGTGCCTGGAAGGACAGGGCACTCACCGGGGAGCTGTTTTTT
few,TRBD1,TRBV5-1,TRBJ2-2,CASSVRQGNTGELFF,TGCGCCAGCAGTGTAAGACAGGGGAACACCGGGGAGCTGTTTTTT
few,.,TRBV7-9,TRBJ1-2,CASSLAADGYTF,TGTGCCAGCAGCTTGGCCGCAGACGGCTACACCTTC
.,.,TRBV13,TRBJ2-2,CASSLVVDTGELFF,TGTGCCAGCAGCTTAGTTGTAGACACCGGGGAGCTGTTTTTT
.,TRBD1,TRBV6-6,TRBJ1-5,CASTLGGAWQPQHF,TGTGCCAGCACCCTAGGGGGCGCTTGGCAGCCCCAGCATTTT
.,TRBD2,TRBV4-1,TRBJ2-1,CASSPGLAYDLRNEQFF,TGCGCCAGCAGCCCGGGACTAGCGTATGATTTACGCAATGAGCAGTTCTTC
few,.,TRBV20-1,TRBJ1-4,CSARLDGEKLFF,TGCAGTGCTCGCCTGGACGGTGAAAAACTGTTTTTT
many,.,TRBV7-2,TRBJ1-5,CASSSRGWNQPQHF,TGTGCCAGCAGCTCCAGGGGATGGAATCAGCCCCAGCATTTT
few,TRBD2,TRBV10-3,TRBJ2-1,CAISSPGLGLNEQFF,TGTGCCATCAGTTCTCCAGGACTAGGGTTAAATGAGCAGTTCTTC
.,.,TRBV18,TRBJ1-2,CASSFLTSPPYGYTF,TGTGCCAGCTCATTCCTCACATCGCCTCCTTATGGCTACACCTTC